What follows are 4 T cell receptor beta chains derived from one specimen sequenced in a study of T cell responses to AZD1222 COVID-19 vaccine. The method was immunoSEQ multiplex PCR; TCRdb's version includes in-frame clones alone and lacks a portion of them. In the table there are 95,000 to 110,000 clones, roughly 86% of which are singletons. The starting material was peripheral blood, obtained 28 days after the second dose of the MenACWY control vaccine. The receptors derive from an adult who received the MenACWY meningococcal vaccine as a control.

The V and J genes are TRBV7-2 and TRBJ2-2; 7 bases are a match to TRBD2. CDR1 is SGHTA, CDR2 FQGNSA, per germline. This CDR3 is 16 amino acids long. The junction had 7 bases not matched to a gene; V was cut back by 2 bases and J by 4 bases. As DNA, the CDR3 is TGTGCCAGCAGCTTAAAAGCGGGGTTCGCCACCGGGGAGCTGTTTTTT. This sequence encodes CASSLKAGFATGELFF.

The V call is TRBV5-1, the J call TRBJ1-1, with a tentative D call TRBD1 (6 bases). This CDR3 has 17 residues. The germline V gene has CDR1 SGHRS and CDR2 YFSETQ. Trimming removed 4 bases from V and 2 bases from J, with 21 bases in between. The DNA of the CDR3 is TGCGCCAGCAGCCACTTGGGCGCCAGGGGTATAAACACTGAAGCTTTCTTT. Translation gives CASSHLGARGINTEAFF. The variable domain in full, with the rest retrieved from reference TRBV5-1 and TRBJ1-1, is KAGVTQTPRYLIKTRGQQVTLSCSPISGHRSVSWYQQTPGQGLQFLFEYFSETQRNKGNFPGRFSGRQFSNSRSEMNVSTLELGDSALYLCASSHLGARGINTEAFFGQGTRLTVV.

The CDR3 loop is CASSPVGTGTYGYTF. In nucleotides, the CDR3 is TGTGCCAGCAGCCCGGTTGGGACAGGGACCTATGGCTACACCTTC. The V gene is TRBV6-6, the J gene TRBJ1-2; 9 bases are shared with TRBD1. The CDR3 totals 15 residues. V trimming: 6 bases; J trimming: 4 bases; junction bases outside the gene matches: 9. CDR1 and CDR2 from the germline V gene are MNHNY and SVGAGI (reference sequence).

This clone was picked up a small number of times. CDR3 in amino acids: CASSLWRQGSTEAFF. As DNA, the CDR3 is TGTGCCAGCAGTTTATGGCGACAGGGGAGTACTGAAGCTTTCTTT. The V gene is TRBV28, the J gene TRBJ1-1, with TRBD1 identical over 8 bases. The CDR3 contains 15 residues. The ends lost 0 bases at V and 5 bases at J; junction bases unmatched: 5. Germline V lookup: CDR1 MDHEN, CDR2 SYDVKM.